This T cell receptor beta chain was identified in a study of long-term antiretroviral therapy in people with HIV. Version v3.0 of the immunoSEQ assay ran at survey level. Produced via immunoSEQ multiplex PCR; TCRdb's table is partial and in-frame only. The sample has roughly 18,000 clones, 90% to 95% seen once; the top ten hold 8.5% to 10%. The V end was cut by 4 bases, the J end by 0 bases, with 16 bases between. Per germline, CDR1 GTSNPN and CDR2 SVGIG (reference sequence). This CDR3 has 15 amino acids. This sequence was found in a middle-aged man with HIV. The chain links TRBV30 to TRBJ2-7; TRBD2 is a possible D gene (6 bases). This material consisted of unsorted PBMCs, taken 3 years after starting antiretroviral therapy. The CDR3 region has the DNA TGTGCCTGGACCCCGGGACTGAGGAGCTCCTACGAGCAGTACTTC. Protein product: CAWTPGLRSSYEQYF. Using reference TRBV30 and TRBJ2-7 for the parts outside the CDR3, the full variable domain is SQTIHQWPATLVQPVGSPLSLECTVEGTSNPNLYWYRQAAGRGLQLLFYSVGIGQISSEVPQNLSASRPQDRQFILSSKKLLLSDSGFYLCAWTPGLRSSYEQYFGPGTRLTVT.